Listed here is a single T cell receptor (beta chain). Its antigen is not identified. The authors ran a second PCR of about 7 to 12 cycles using a sample-barcoded 5' primer and a J-beta primer mix. TCRdb ran MiXCR on the 5' RACE reads and lists one entry per CDR3 protein. This sample has 450,000 to 700,000 distinct CDR3 sequences, with 25% to 30% found just once. This sample stems from a study of blood T cells in healthy people across ages. Study-level information: T cells yielded about one barcoded beta molecule per two cells through template switching. Study-level points and caveats: Both naive CD4+ cell counts and diversity were greater in long-lived donors than in aged donors.

V dropped 5 bases and J dropped 0 bases, with 14 bases sitting between them. This CDR3 is built from 17 residues. In germline, CDR1 is SEHNR, CDR2 FQNEAQ (reference sequence). This TCR was recovered from an older woman in good health. Material for sequencing was blood. The V call is TRBV7-9, the J call TRBJ2-6; a weak D match, TRBD1 (6 bases). CDR3 DNA sequence: TGTGCCAGCAGCACGACAGGAAGGTTCTCTGGGGCCAACGTCCTGACTTTC. It specifies CASSTTGRFSGANVLTF. Supplemented by reference TRBV7-9 and TRBJ2-6, the full variable domain reads DTGVSQNPRHKITKRGQNVTFRCDPISEHNRLYWYRQTLGQGPEFLTYFQNEAQLEKSRLLSDRFSAERPKGSFSTLEIQRTEQGDSAMYLCASSTTGRFSGANVLTFGAGSRLTVL.